The rows below give T cell receptor beta chains drawn from one sample of a study of T cell responses to AZD1222 COVID-19 vaccine. This table comes from immunoSEQ multiplex PCR, and its TCRdb copy is limited to in-frame clones, with some not included. Counted here are about 83,000 clones, just over 90% occurring once; the ten biggest clones make up less than 5.5%. This specimen consisted of peripheral blood, obtained on day 0 of MenACWY control vaccination. These TCRs come from an adult in good health. The CDR3 runs from the conserved cysteine through the conserved F or W. The order of the fields is J gene, D gene, clone size, V gene, CDR3 protein, CDR3 DNA. A D gene is named only where the DNA matches it firmly. Size is stated for part of the rows, as once, few or many counts, or as a class when the clone is expanded.

j_gene: TRBJ2-1
d_gene: TRBD2
abundance: once
v_gene: TRBV18
CDR3aa: CASSPGLAGANEQFF
CDR3nt: TGTGCCAGCTCACCCGGACTAGCGGGAGCCAATGAGCAGTTCTTC

j_gene: TRBJ2-5
d_gene: TRBD1
abundance: NA
v_gene: TRBV7-2
CDR3aa: CASSRDRGQQETQYF
CDR3nt: TGTGCCAGCAGCCGGGACAGGGGGCAACAAGAGACCCAGTACTTC

j_gene: TRBJ2-2
d_gene: TRBD2
abundance: NA
v_gene: TRBV5-1
CDR3aa: CASSLSGGSSTGELFF
CDR3nt: TGCGCCAGCAGCTTGAGTGGCGGGAGTAGTACCGGGGAGCTGTTTTTT

j_gene: TRBJ2-7
d_gene: NA
abundance: NA
v_gene: TRBV24-1
CDR3aa: CATSDPLTSPDEQYF
CDR3nt: TGTGCCACCAGTGATCCACTAACTAGTCCTGACGAGCAGTACTTC

j_gene: TRBJ1-4
d_gene: NA
abundance: NA
v_gene: TRBV7-9
CDR3aa: CASSLYETPGDGLFF
CDR3nt: TGTGCCAGCAGCTTATATGAGACCCCGGGGGACGGACTGTTTTTT

j_gene: TRBJ2-1
d_gene: NA
abundance: NA
v_gene: TRBV27
CDR3aa: CASSPLGGEQFF
CDR3nt: TGTGCCAGCAGTCCGTTAGGGGGTGAGCAGTTCTTC

j_gene: TRBJ1-2
d_gene: TRBD1
abundance: NA
v_gene: TRBV24-1
CDR3aa: CATSPGQGDGYTF
CDR3nt: TGTGCCACCAGTCCGGGACAGGGAGATGGCTACACCTTC

j_gene: TRBJ2-7
d_gene: NA
abundance: NA
v_gene: TRBV6-5
CDR3aa: CASQGGYEQYF
CDR3nt: TGTGCCAGCCAAGGGGGCTACGAGCAGTACTTC

j_gene: TRBJ1-3
d_gene: NA
abundance: NA
v_gene: TRBV15
CDR3aa: CATSRDATPGSSSGNTIYF
CDR3nt: TGTGCCACCAGCAGAGATGCTACCCCGGGCAGCAGCTCTGGAAACACCATATATTTT

j_gene: TRBJ2-3
d_gene: TRBD2
abundance: NA
v_gene: TRBV10-2
CDR3aa: CASSEVGRATDTQYF
CDR3nt: TGCGCCAGCAGTGAGGTCGGGAGGGCCACAGATACGCAGTATTTT

j_gene: TRBJ2-6
d_gene: NA
abundance: NA
v_gene: TRBV7-2
CDR3aa: CASSLARSSGANVLTF
CDR3nt: TGTGCCAGCAGCTTAGCGCGCAGCTCTGGGGCCAACGTCCTGACTTTC

j_gene: TRBJ1-3
d_gene: NA
abundance: NA
v_gene: TRBV28
CDR3aa: CASSPSLRGNTIYF
CDR3nt: TGTGCCAGCAGTCCATCCCTCCGCGGAAACACCATATATTTT

j_gene: TRBJ1-1
d_gene: TRBD1
abundance: NA
v_gene: TRBV19
CDR3aa: CASSYRGEGTEAFF
CDR3nt: TGTGCCAGTAGTTACAGGGGTGAGGGCACTGAAGCTTTCTTT

j_gene: TRBJ2-7
d_gene: NA
abundance: NA
v_gene: TRBV28
CDR3aa: CASSPFRDGYEQYF
CDR3nt: TGTGCCAGCAGTCCATTCCGGGACGGCTACGAGCAGTACTTC

j_gene: TRBJ2-1
d_gene: TRBD2
abundance: NA
v_gene: TRBV9
CDR3aa: CASSVAGTSGNNEQFF
CDR3nt: TGTGCCAGCAGCGTAGCTGGGACTAGCGGGAACAATGAGCAGTTCTTC

j_gene: TRBJ1-1
d_gene: NA
abundance: NA
v_gene: TRBV7-8
CDR3aa: CASSSPKVARNTEAFF
CDR3nt: TGTGCCAGCAGCTCTCCTAAAGTAGCCAGGAACACTGAAGCTTTCTTT

j_gene: TRBJ1-2
d_gene: NA
abundance: once
v_gene: TRBV3-1/TRBV3-2
CDR3aa: CASSQYGSYGYTF
CDR3nt: TGTGCCAGCAGCCAATATGGGAGCTATGGCTACACCTTC

j_gene: TRBJ2-7
d_gene: TRBD2
abundance: NA
v_gene: TRBV5-1
CDR3aa: CASSLQGGFDEQYF
CDR3nt: TGCGCCAGCAGCTTGCAGGGAGGGTTTGACGAGCAGTACTTC

j_gene: TRBJ1-1
d_gene: NA
abundance: NA
v_gene: TRBV21-1
CDR3aa: CAGPRGRWPGTEAFF
CDR3nt: TGTGCCGGCCCCAGGGGAAGATGGCCGGGCACTGAAGCTTTCTTT

j_gene: TRBJ1-1
d_gene: NA
abundance: NA
v_gene: TRBV14
CDR3aa: CASSQDPAGRNTEAFF
CDR3nt: TGTGCCAGCAGCCAAGATCCGGCAGGTCGGAACACTGAAGCTTTCTTT

j_gene: TRBJ2-3
d_gene: TRBD2
abundance: NA
v_gene: TRBV3-1/TRBV3-2
CDR3aa: CASSSSAGTSGPQGTDTQYF
CDR3nt: TGTGCCAGCAGCTCATCGGCCGGGACTAGCGGACCCCAGGGGACAGATACGCAGTATTTT

j_gene: TRBJ2-5
d_gene: NA
abundance: NA
v_gene: TRBV2
CDR3aa: CASSRDRQETQYF
CDR3nt: TGTGCCAGCAGTCGGGACCGCCAAGAGACCCAGTACTTC

j_gene: TRBJ1-1
d_gene: NA
abundance: NA
v_gene: TRBV6-2/TRBV6-3
CDR3aa: CASSSTDSQAFF
CDR3nt: TGTGCCAGCAGTTCAACCGACAGCCAAGCTTTCTTT

j_gene: TRBJ1-6
d_gene: NA
abundance: NA
v_gene: TRBV30
CDR3aa: CAWSPIPNSPLHF
CDR3nt: TGTGCCTGGAGTCCTATCCCAAATTCACCCCTCCACTTT

j_gene: TRBJ2-1
d_gene: NA
abundance: NA
v_gene: TRBV2
CDR3aa: CASSEDAPPGKDEQFF
CDR3nt: TGTGCCAGCAGTGAAGATGCCCCCCCCGGCAAGGATGAGCAGTTCTTC

j_gene: TRBJ1-4
d_gene: NA
abundance: NA
v_gene: TRBV5-1
CDR3aa: CASSFGQNNEKLFF
CDR3nt: TGCGCCAGCAGCTTCGGACAGAATAATGAAAAACTGTTTTTT